A selection of T cell receptor beta chains follows, all from one sample in a study of cytotoxic CD8 clonotypes in ibrutinib-treated CLL. Clones were read by immunoSEQ multiplex PCR, and TCRdb kept only the in-frame ones, dropping some. The sample carries hundreds of thousands of clones, 60% to 80% recorded once. The sequencing used PBMCs, collected after 36 months of ibrutinib treatment. The receptors derive from a human donor with chronic lymphocytic leukemia. Both conserved end residues are part of each CDR3. Each record gives: V gene, clone size, D gene, J gene, CDR3 DNA, CDR3 protein. A D gene is named only where the DNA matches it firmly. Where a row states a size, it is once, few, many or the class of an expanded clone; other rows omit it.

v_gene: TRBV18
abundance: few
d_gene: TRBD1
j_gene: TRBJ2-5
CDR3nt: TGTGCCAGCTCACCCTTGGACAGGGCGAGGTTCCAAGAGACCCAGTACTTC
CDR3aa: CASSPLDRARFQETQYF

v_gene: TRBV6-7
abundance: .
d_gene: .
j_gene: TRBJ2-5
CDR3nt: TGTGCCAGCAGTTACTCGAACCCGGCCACAGCAGGGGAGACCCAGTACTTC
CDR3aa: CASSYSNPATAGETQYF

v_gene: TRBV18
abundance: .
d_gene: .
j_gene: TRBJ1-2
CDR3nt: TGTGCCAGCTCACCCGACTCCAACTATGGCTACACCTTC
CDR3aa: CASSPDSNYGYTF

v_gene: TRBV28
abundance: .
d_gene: TRBD1
j_gene: TRBJ2-7
CDR3nt: TGTGCCAGCAAAGTATCGACAGGGGGGTACGAGCAGTACTTC
CDR3aa: CASKVSTGGYEQYF

v_gene: TRBV6-5
abundance: .
d_gene: TRBD1
j_gene: TRBJ2-7
CDR3nt: TGTGCCAGCAGTTACCTCGGACAGGGGCGCTCCTACGAGCAGTACTTC
CDR3aa: CASSYLGQGRSYEQYF

v_gene: TRBV11-2
abundance: .
d_gene: TRBD1
j_gene: TRBJ2-7
CDR3nt: TGTGCCAGCAGAAAGTGGGGGACAGGGTCCTACGAGCAGTACTTC
CDR3aa: CASRKWGTGSYEQYF

v_gene: TRBV7-2
abundance: .
d_gene: .
j_gene: TRBJ2-1
CDR3nt: TGTGCCAGCAGCTTAATGTTCAATGAGCAGTTCTTC
CDR3aa: CASSLMFNEQFF

v_gene: TRBV13
abundance: once
d_gene: TRBD2
j_gene: TRBJ2-3
CDR3nt: TGTGCCAGCAGCACTGGACTAGCGGGAGGGTTTCGCACAGATACGCAGTATTTT
CDR3aa: CASSTGLAGGFRTDTQYF

v_gene: TRBV7-7
abundance: .
d_gene: TRBD2
j_gene: TRBJ2-1
CDR3nt: TGTGCCAGCAGCTTATTTGCGGGAGGACCCAATGAGCAGTTCTTC
CDR3aa: CASSLFAGGPNEQFF

v_gene: TRBV30
abundance: .
d_gene: .
j_gene: TRBJ2-1
CDR3nt: TGTGCCTGGCAGAACTCCGGGCAGTTCTTC
CDR3aa: CAWQNSGQFF

v_gene: TRBV2
abundance: few
d_gene: .
j_gene: TRBJ2-7
CDR3nt: TGTGCCAGCAGTCCCGGGACATTCTCCTACGAGCAGTACTTC
CDR3aa: CASSPGTFSYEQYF

v_gene: TRBV25-1
abundance: .
d_gene: .
j_gene: TRBJ2-1
CDR3nt: TGTGCCAGCAGTGGGAGACAGCGGATGCCCTACAATGAGCAGTTCTTC
CDR3aa: CASSGRQRMPYNEQFF

v_gene: TRBV29-1
abundance: .
d_gene: TRBD2
j_gene: TRBJ2-7
CDR3nt: TGCAGCGTTGGGGACGGGAGGGCCTACGAGCAGTACTTC
CDR3aa: CSVGDGRAYEQYF

v_gene: TRBV5-1
abundance: few
d_gene: .
j_gene: TRBJ2-5
CDR3nt: TGCGCCAGCAGCTTCAAGGGGTCCGGGGAGACCCAGTACTTC
CDR3aa: CASSFKGSGETQYF

v_gene: TRBV29-1
abundance: .
d_gene: TRBD2
j_gene: TRBJ2-7
CDR3nt: TGCAGCGTGGGACTAGCGGGAGGGCCGGGTGAGCAGTACTTC
CDR3aa: CSVGLAGGPGEQYF

v_gene: TRBV2
abundance: .
d_gene: TRBD1
j_gene: TRBJ1-5
CDR3nt: TGTGCCAGCAGTAAGGGGGCTGTCAATCAGCCCCAGCATTTT
CDR3aa: CASSKGAVNQPQHF

v_gene: TRBV28
abundance: few
d_gene: .
j_gene: TRBJ1-2
CDR3nt: TGTGCCAGCAGTTTATTACAGGAGTATGGCTACACCTTC
CDR3aa: CASSLLQEYGYTF

v_gene: TRBV18
abundance: once
d_gene: TRBD2
j_gene: TRBJ2-1
CDR3nt: TGTGCCAGCTCCCCAATACTAGCGGAGCATCCACTTTACAATGAGCAGTTCTTC
CDR3aa: CASSPILAEHPLYNEQFF

v_gene: TRBV4-3
abundance: .
d_gene: .
j_gene: TRBJ1-1
CDR3nt: TGCGCCAGCAGCCAAGATCGTCGTCCAGGGCGAGGTGAAGCTTTCTTT
CDR3aa: CASSQDRRPGRGEAFF

v_gene: TRBV13
abundance: .
d_gene: .
j_gene: TRBJ2-2
CDR3nt: TGTGCCAGCAGCTTAGGTGCGACGCGCGGGGAGCTGTTTTTT
CDR3aa: CASSLGATRGELFF

v_gene: TRBV27
abundance: .
d_gene: .
j_gene: TRBJ2-5
CDR3nt: TGTGCCAGCAGTTGGGGACCGGGTGGGCAAGAGACCCAGTACTTC
CDR3aa: CASSWGPGGQETQYF

v_gene: TRBV7-2
abundance: few
d_gene: TRBD2
j_gene: TRBJ2-2
CDR3nt: TGTGCCAGCGGGGCGGGGGAGGCTCCCGGGGAGCTGTTTTTT
CDR3aa: CASGAGEAPGELFF

v_gene: TRBV27
abundance: .
d_gene: .
j_gene: TRBJ2-7
CDR3nt: TGTGCCAGCAGTACCCGAAGGGCAGGGTCCTACGAGCAGTACTTC
CDR3aa: CASSTRRAGSYEQYF

v_gene: TRBV5-4
abundance: .
d_gene: TRBD2
j_gene: TRBJ2-3
CDR3nt: TGTGCCAGCAGCGGGCGGACTAGCGGGGGACCCCGGGGCTTCCCAGATACGCAGTATTTT
CDR3aa: CASSGRTSGGPRGFPDTQYF

v_gene: TRBV6-5
abundance: few
d_gene: TRBD1
j_gene: TRBJ2-7
CDR3nt: TGTGCCAGCAGCCGTGGGGGGACAGGGGCCTACGAGCAGTACTTC
CDR3aa: CASSRGGTGAYEQYF

v_gene: TRBV11-2
abundance: .
d_gene: TRBD1
j_gene: TRBJ1-6
CDR3nt: TGTGCCAGCAGCATACGGACAGGGGTGAGTTCACCCCTCCACTTT
CDR3aa: CASSIRTGVSSPLHF

v_gene: TRBV4-2
abundance: few
d_gene: .
j_gene: TRBJ1-5
CDR3nt: TGTGCCAGCAGCCAGGGAGGGGGGCCTAGCAATCAGCCCCAGCATTTT
CDR3aa: CASSQGGGPSNQPQHF

v_gene: TRBV7-6
abundance: few
d_gene: .
j_gene: TRBJ2-7
CDR3nt: TGTGCCAGCAGCTCCACGACGGGCGACGAGCAGTACTTC
CDR3aa: CASSSTTGDEQYF

v_gene: TRBV7-3
abundance: .
d_gene: TRBD2
j_gene: TRBJ2-3
CDR3nt: TGTGCCAGCAGCCCCCTTGGCGGGGGGGATGCAGATACGCAGTATTTT
CDR3aa: CASSPLGGGDADTQYF